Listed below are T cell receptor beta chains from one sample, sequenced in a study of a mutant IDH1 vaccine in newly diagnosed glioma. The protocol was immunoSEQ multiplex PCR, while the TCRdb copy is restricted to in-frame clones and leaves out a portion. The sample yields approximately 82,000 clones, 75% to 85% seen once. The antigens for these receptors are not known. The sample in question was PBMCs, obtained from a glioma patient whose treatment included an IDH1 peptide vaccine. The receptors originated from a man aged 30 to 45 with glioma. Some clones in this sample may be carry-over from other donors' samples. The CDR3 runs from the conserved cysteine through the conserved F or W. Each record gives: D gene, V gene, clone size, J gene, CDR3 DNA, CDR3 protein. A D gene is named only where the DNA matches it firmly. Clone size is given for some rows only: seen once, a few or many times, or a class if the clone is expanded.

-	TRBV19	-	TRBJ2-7	TGTGCCAGTAGTACGTACGATCGGCCGTCCTACGAGCAGTACTTC	CASSTYDRPSYEQYF
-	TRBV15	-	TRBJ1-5	TGTGCCACCAGCAGAGATCATGCGACAGAAAATCAGCCCCAGCATTTT	CATSRDHATENQPQHF
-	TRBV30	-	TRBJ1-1	TGTGCCTGGAGTGTGCAGGGCTTTAATGAAGCTTTCTTT	CAWSVQGFNEAFF
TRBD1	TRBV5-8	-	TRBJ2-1	TGTGCCAGCAGCGCCGGACAGGGGCCCTACAATGAGCAGTTCTTC	CASSAGQGPYNEQFF
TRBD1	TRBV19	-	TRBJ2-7	TGTGCCAGTAGTAACGGACACCGGGACAGGGGGGCTAACGAGCAGTACTTC	CASSNGHRDRGANEQYF
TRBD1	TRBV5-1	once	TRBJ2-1	TGCGCCAGCAGCTTGGGTGGGACAGGGGAGGATGAGCAGTTCTTC	CASSLGGTGEDEQFF
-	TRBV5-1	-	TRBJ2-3	TGCGCCAGCAGCTCAACCCCGGAGGGGGGAGATACGCAGTATTTT	CASSSTPEGGDTQYF
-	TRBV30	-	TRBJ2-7	TGTGCCTGGAGTGTAGACCCAGACGGGAACTACTACGAGCAGTACTTC	CAWSVDPDGNYYEQYF
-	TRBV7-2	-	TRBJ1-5	TGTGCCAGCAGCCTGGACAGAAATCAGCCCCAGCATTTT	CASSLDRNQPQHF
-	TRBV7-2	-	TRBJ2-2	TGTGCCAGCAGCAACACCGGGGAGCTGTTTTTT	CASSNTGELFF
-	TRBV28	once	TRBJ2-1	TGTGCCAGCAGTGGCCTCGGGCAGTTCTTC	CASSGLGQFF
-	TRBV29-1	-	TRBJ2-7	TGCAGCGTTGAAGCCCAATACGAGCAGTACTTC	CSVEAQYEQYF
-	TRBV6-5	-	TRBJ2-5	TGTGCCAGCAGTTACGGACGGACGGACCAAGAGACCCAGTACTTC	CASSYGRTDQETQYF
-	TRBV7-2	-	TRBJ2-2	TGTGCCAGCAGCTTCGACGGCACGAACACCGGGGAGCTGTTTTTT	CASSFDGTNTGELFF
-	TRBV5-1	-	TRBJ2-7	TGCGCCAGCAGCCGCGATTACGAGCAGTACTTC	CASSRDYEQYF
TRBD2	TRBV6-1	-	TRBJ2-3	TGTGCCAGCAGTGATGTAGCGGGCGTCACAGATACGCAGTATTTT	CASSDVAGVTDTQYF
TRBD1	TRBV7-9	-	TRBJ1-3	TGTGCCAGCAGCTTAGCCGGACAGGGCCGCCCTGGGAACACCATATATTTT	CASSLAGQGRPGNTIYF
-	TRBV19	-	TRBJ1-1	TGTGCCAGTCTCCTCAGGGGGAACACTGAAGCTTTCTTT	CASLLRGNTEAFF
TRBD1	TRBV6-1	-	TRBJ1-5	TGTGCCAGCAGTGGACAGGGGCGCAATCAGCCCCAGCATTTT	CASSGQGRNQPQHF
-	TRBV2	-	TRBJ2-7	TGTGCCAGCAATAGCGACGGCGAGCAGTACTTC	CASNSDGEQYF
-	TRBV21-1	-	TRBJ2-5	TGTGCCAGCAGCAAGTGTGGGAGGAGGTTATCGGAGACCCAGTACTTC	CASSKCGRRLSETQYF
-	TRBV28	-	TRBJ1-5	TGTGCCAGCAGTTTAACTGCACAGCCCCAGCATTTT	CASSLTAQPQHF
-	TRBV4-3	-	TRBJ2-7	TGCGCCAGCACCCGCGTGCATGGGGTTCCGGGGGAGCAGTACTTC	CASTRVHGVPGEQYF
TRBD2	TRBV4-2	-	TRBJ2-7	TGTGCCAGCAGCCAGCTGCGGGGGAGGGTCTACGAGCAGTACTTC	CASSQLRGRVYEQYF
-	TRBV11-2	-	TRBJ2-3	TGTGCCAGCAGACAGGGCCAAAGCACAGATACGCAGTATTTT	CASRQGQSTDTQYF
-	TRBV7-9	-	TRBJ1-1	TGTGCCAGCAGCCCCTGGGCCATCATGAACACTGAAGCTTTCTTT	CASSPWAIMNTEAFF
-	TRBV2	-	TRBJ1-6	TGTGCCAGCAGTGGACAGACCAATTCACCCCTCCACTTT	CASSGQTNSPLHF
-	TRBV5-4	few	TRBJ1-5	TGTGCCAGCAGCACTAGGGGGGCCAATCAGCCCCAGCATTTT	CASSTRGANQPQHF
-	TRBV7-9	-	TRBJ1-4	TGTGCCAGCAGCCGGAGGCAGGGAGCAACTAATGAAAAACTGTTTTTT	CASSRRQGATNEKLFF
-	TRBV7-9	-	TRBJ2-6	TGTGCCAGCAGTTCACCGGCTAGGGGCTCTGGGGCCAACGTCCTGACTTTC	CASSSPARGSGANVLTF
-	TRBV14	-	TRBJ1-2	TGTGCCAGCAGCCATGCAGGGTCTATGGATGGCTACACCTTC	CASSHAGSMDGYTF
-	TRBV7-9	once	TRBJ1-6	TGTGCCAGCTCCGATTGGGATTCACCCCTCCACTTT	CASSDWDSPLHF
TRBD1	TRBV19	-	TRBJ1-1	TGTGCCAGTACTGACAGGGGGCGAACCCAGAACACTGAAGCTTTCTTT	CASTDRGRTQNTEAFF
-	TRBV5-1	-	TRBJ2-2	TGCGCCAGCAGCCCCTTGGGAAACACCGGGGAGCTGTTTTTT	CASSPLGNTGELFF
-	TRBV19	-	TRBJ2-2	TGTGCCAGTAGTCCGTACAGGGACACCGGGGAGCTGTTTTTT	CASSPYRDTGELFF
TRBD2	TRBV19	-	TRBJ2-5	TGTGCCAGTAGTCCTCATACTAGCGGGAGTCTTGAGACCCAGTACTTC	CASSPHTSGSLETQYF
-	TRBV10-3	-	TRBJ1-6	TGTGCCATCAGTGACCGGGACGGTTATTCACCCCTCCACTTT	CAISDRDGYSPLHF
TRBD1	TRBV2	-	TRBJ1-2	TGTGCCAGCAGTGAATATAGGACAGGGAATGGCTACACCTTC	CASSEYRTGNGYTF
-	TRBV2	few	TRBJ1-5	TGTGCCAGCAGTGAACGGGTTTCCAATCAGCCCCAGCATTTT	CASSERVSNQPQHF
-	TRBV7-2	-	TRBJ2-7	TGTGCCAGCAGCGTCGCGGAGCCAGGGAGACTCTACGAGCAGTACTTC	CASSVAEPGRLYEQYF
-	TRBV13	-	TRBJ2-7	TGTGCCAGCGGGTTGGGGTCTAGCTCCTACGAGCAGTACTTC	CASGLGSSSYEQYF
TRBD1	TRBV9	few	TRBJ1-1	TGTGCCAGCAGCCCGAGTGCTTCGACAGGGGTAATCACTGAAGCTTTCTTT	CASSPSASTGVITEAFF
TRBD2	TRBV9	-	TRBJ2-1	TGTGCCAGCAGCGTAGCTAAGGAGGGAGGGCCAATTGAGCAGTTCTTC	CASSVAKEGGPIEQFF
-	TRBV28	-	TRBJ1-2	TGTGCCAGCAGTGGGGCCCGTGGCTACACCTTC	CASSGARGYTF
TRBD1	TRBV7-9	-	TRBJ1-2	TGTGCCAGCAGCTTAGCCAGGGGGGGCTACTCCTTC	CASSLARGGYSF